These T cell receptor beta chains were read from a single sample in a study of regulatory T cells in long-lasting Graves disease. MiXCR, applied by TCRdb to the multiplex PCR reads, yields one record per CDR3 protein. Of under 500,000 distinct CDR3 sequences listed, around 21% are singletons. Here the sequenced sample was peripheral blood mononuclear cells (PBMCs), taken when the disease was refractory, from a patient treated with antithyroid drugs. These receptors originate from a female donor with Graves disease. The CDR3 runs from the conserved cysteine through the conserved F or W. The D gene is left open where the match is weak. The size of a clone is reported for some rows only, either as once, few or many, or as a class for expanded clones.

V	D	J	size	CDR3	DNA
TRBV7-2	TRBD1	TRBJ2-7	many	CASSPSGGWSYEQYF	TGTGCCAGCAGCCCCTCAGGGGGCTGGTCTTACGAGCAGTACTTC
TRBV10-3	TRBD1	TRBJ1-2	.	CAISGGTDIYGYTF	TGTGCCATCAGTGGCGGGACAGACATCTATGGCTACACCTTC
TRBV6-2/TRBV6-3	.	TRBJ1-4	.	CASSYPTGTSNEKLFF	TGTGCCAGCAGTTACCCCACAGGGACCTCTAATGAAAAACTGTTTTTT
TRBV10-2	.	TRBJ2-7	many	CASSEGRGSGHEQYF	TGCGCCAGCAGTGAGGGGAGGGGGTCCGGGCACGAGCAGTACTTC
TRBV6-1	.	TRBJ1-1	.	CASSELTGTATEAFF	TGTGCCAGCAGTGAACTGACTGGGACCGCCACTGAAGCTTTCTTT
TRBV7-9	.	TRBJ2-5	.	CASSSPHGGGVQETQYF	TGTGCCAGCAGCTCTCCCCACGGAGGTGGGGTACAAGAGACCCAGTACTTC
TRBV5-1	TRBD1	TRBJ1-1	few	CASATGADTEAFF	TGCGCCAGTGCCACAGGGGCCGACACTGAAGCTTTCTTT
TRBV5-1	.	TRBJ1-1	once	CASSLDYRVNTEAFF	TGCGCCAGCAGCTTGGATTACAGGGTGAACACTGAAGCTTTCTTT
TRBV28	TRBD2	TRBJ2-5	many	CASIRREGLHQETQYF	TGTGCCAGCATCCGAAGGGAGGGACTCCACCAAGAGACCCAGTACTTC
TRBV12-3/TRBV12-4	.	TRBJ1-3	.	CASKTSGNTIYF	TGTGCCAGCAAGACCTCTGGAAACACCATATATTTT
TRBV3-1	TRBD2	TRBJ2-7	many	CASGGGPSNSYEQYF	TGTGCCTCCGGCGGGGGTCCCTCAAATTCCTACGAGCAGTACTTC
TRBV7-8	.	TRBJ2-5	many	CASSYGRRDPTQYF	TGTGCCAGCAGCTACGGGCGGCGGGACCCGACCCAGTACTTC
TRBV3-1	.	TRBJ2-7	many	CASSQTNEGAYEQYF	TGTGCCAGCAGCCAAACCAATGAGGGGGCCTACGAGCAGTACTTC
TRBV27	.	TRBJ2-7	many	CASSSDISYEQYF	TGTGCCAGCAGTTCAGACATATCCTACGAGCAGTACTTC
TRBV9	.	TRBJ2-7	many	CASSAPGYEQYF	TGTGCCAGCAGCGCTCCCGGATACGAGCAGTACTTC
TRBV20-1	TRBD1	TRBJ2-7	.	CSARTGGSSYEQYF	TGCAGTGCTCGGACAGGGGGGAGCTCCTACGAGCAGTACTTC
TRBV6-1	TRBD1	TRBJ1-1	.	CASLEDRRDMNTEAFF	TGTGCCAGCCTGGAGGACAGGCGGGACATGAACACTGAAGCTTTCTTT
TRBV19	TRBD1	TRBJ2-5	few	CASSVETGTGVKTQYF	TGTGCCAGTAGTGTAGAGACCGGGACAGGGGTCAAGACCCAGTACTTC
TRBV20-1	.	TRBJ1-1	few	CSAAEGTMNTEAFF	TGCAGTGCTGCCGAGGGAACCATGAACACTGAAGCTTTCTTT
TRBV20-1	.	TRBJ1-5	.	CSAGDIYSNQPQHF	TGCAGTGCTGGAGACATATATAGCAATCAGCCCCAGCATTTT
TRBV28	.	TRBJ2-5	many	CASTSSGAQRETQYF	TGTGCCAGCACCTCATCGGGCGCCCAGAGAGAGACCCAGTACTTC
TRBV6-1	TRBD1	TRBJ1-2	few	CASRPDRGFRGYTF	TGTGCCAGCCGTCCGGACAGGGGGTTTCGGGGCTACACCTTC
TRBV19	.	TRBJ2-5	.	CASSAKETQYF	TGTGCCAGTAGTGCAAAAGAGACCCAGTACTTC
TRBV20-1	.	TRBJ1-1	many	CSAREGPRAFF	TGCAGTGCTAGAGAGGGTCCTAGGGCTTTCTTT
TRBV6-5	TRBD1	TRBJ2-7	.	CASSYSRDRGPYEQYF	TGTGCCAGCAGTTACTCGAGAGACAGGGGACCCTACGAGCAGTACTTC
TRBV12-3/TRBV12-4	.	TRBJ1-1	many	CASRTTGTNTEAFF	TGTGCCAGCAGGACTACCGGGACAAACACTGAAGCTTTCTTT
TRBV10-3	.	TRBJ2-5	many	CAISPTQETQYF	TGTGCCATCAGCCCCACCCAAGAGACCCAGTACTTC
TRBV19	TRBD2	TRBJ2-7	.	CATTRTSGRGEQYF	TGTGCCACCACCCGAACCAGCGGGAGGGGCGAGCAGTACTTC
TRBV18	.	TRBJ2-7	many	CASSPVGPDYEQYF	TGTGCCAGCTCACCCGTGGGACCAGACTACGAGCAGTACTTC
TRBV13	.	TRBJ1-2	few	CASSAIKQPKSNYGYTF	TGTGCCAGCAGCGCTATAAAACAGCCAAAGAGTAACTATGGCTACACCTTC
TRBV5-1	.	TRBJ2-7	few	CASDLGTGGRNEQYF	TGCGCCAGCGACTTGGGGACCGGTGGACGAAACGAGCAGTACTTC
TRBV12-3/TRBV12-4	TRBD1	TRBJ1-1	.	CASSTGTGETEAFF	TGTGCCAGCAGCACCGGGACAGGGGAGACTGAAGCTTTCTTT
TRBV25-1	.	TRBJ1-5	.	CASSDPGSNQPQHF	TGTGCCAGCAGTGACCCCGGGAGTAATCAGCCCCAGCATTTT
TRBV29-1	TRBD1	TRBJ1-2	many	CSVGYRDRDTYGYTF	TGCAGCGTTGGGTACCGGGACAGGGATACCTATGGCTACACCTTC
TRBV12-3/TRBV12-4	.	TRBJ2-5	many	CASSPLRWGTVQETQYF	TGTGCCAGCAGCCCTCTGAGGTGGGGGACGGTCCAAGAGACCCAGTACTTC
TRBV5-1	.	TRBJ1-2	many	CASGGESGYTF	TGCGCCAGCGGGGGGGAGAGCGGCTACACCTTC
TRBV6-1	.	TRBJ1-5	few	CASREGVQPQHF	TGTGCCAGCAGGGAGGGGGTTCAGCCCCAGCATTTT
TRBV30	.	TRBJ2-7	few	CAWTGGSLSEQYF	TGTGCCTGGACCGGCGGCAGCCTAAGCGAGCAGTACTTC
TRBV7-2	.	TRBJ2-5	many	CASSLTEDMTDPLLRETQYF	TGTGCCAGCAGCTTGACCGAGGATATGACAGATCCATTACTAAGAGAGACCCAGTACTTC
TRBV5-4	.	TRBJ1-2	.	CASSLGGTNYGYTF	TGTGCCAGCAGCTTGGGGGGGACTAACTATGGCTACACCTTC
TRBV29-1	.	TRBJ1-3	.	CSVEVVRDSGNTIYF	TGCAGCGTTGAGGTTGTTAGGGACTCCGGAAACACCATATATTTT
TRBV30	.	TRBJ1-5	many	CAWSSPGRYQPQHF	TGTGCCTGGAGTTCCCCGGGGAGGTATCAGCCCCAGCATTTT
TRBV4-1	.	TRBJ2-4	.	CASSQDPLAKNIQYF	TGCGCCAGCAGCCAAGATCCCCTAGCCAAAAACATTCAGTACTTC
TRBV30	.	TRBJ2-5	many	CAWRPRVQETQYF	TGTGCCTGGAGGCCCAGGGTCCAAGAGACCCAGTACTTC
TRBV2	TRBD2	TRBJ2-5	many	CASSDRGTSGRWGQETQYF	TGTGCCAGCAGTGATAGGGGGACTAGCGGGAGATGGGGCCAAGAGACCCAGTACTTC
TRBV19	.	TRBJ1-5	few	CASSLPPGRRFSSQPQHF	TGTGCCAGTAGTTTACCCCCCGGACGCAGATTTAGCAGTCAGCCCCAGCATTTT
TRBV6-1	.	TRBJ2-2	.	CASRDAGANTGELFF	TGTGCCAGCAGGGACGCAGGGGCGAACACCGGGGAGCTGTTTTTT
TRBV6-2/TRBV6-3	.	TRBJ2-7	few	CARRPPPDSYEQYF	TGTGCCAGGAGACCCCCGCCTGACTCCTACGAGCAGTACTTC
TRBV27	.	TRBJ1-1	many	CASSLSKVTRTNTEAFF	TGTGCCAGCAGTTTATCGAAGGTAACCAGGACGAACACTGAAGCTTTCTTT
TRBV30	.	TRBJ1-1	many	CAWSSRGTLNTEAFF	TGTGCCTGGAGTTCACGGGGTACCTTGAACACTGAAGCTTTCTTT
TRBV6-1	.	TRBJ2-7	many	CASGLREQYF	TGTGCCAGCGGTCTTAGGGAGCAGTACTTC